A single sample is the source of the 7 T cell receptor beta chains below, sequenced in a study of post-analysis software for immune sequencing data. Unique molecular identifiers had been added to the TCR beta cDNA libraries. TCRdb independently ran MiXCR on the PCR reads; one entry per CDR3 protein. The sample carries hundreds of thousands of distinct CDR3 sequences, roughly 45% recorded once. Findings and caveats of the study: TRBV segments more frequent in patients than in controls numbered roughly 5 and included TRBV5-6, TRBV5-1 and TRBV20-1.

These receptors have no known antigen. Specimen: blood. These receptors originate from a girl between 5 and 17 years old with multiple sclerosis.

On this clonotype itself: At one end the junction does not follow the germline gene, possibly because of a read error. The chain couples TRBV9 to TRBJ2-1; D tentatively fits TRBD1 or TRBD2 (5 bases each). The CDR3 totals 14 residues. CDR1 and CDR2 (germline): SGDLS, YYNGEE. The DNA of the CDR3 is TGTGCCAGCAGCGGGATGGGGGAAGTGAATGGGCAGTTCTTC. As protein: CASSGMGEVNGQFF.

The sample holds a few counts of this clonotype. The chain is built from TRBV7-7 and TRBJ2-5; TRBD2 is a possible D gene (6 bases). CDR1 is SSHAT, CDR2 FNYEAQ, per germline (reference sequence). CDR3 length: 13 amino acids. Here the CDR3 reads CASSRDYQETQYF. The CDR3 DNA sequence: TGTGCTAGCTCGAGGGACTACCAAGAGACCCAGTACTTC.

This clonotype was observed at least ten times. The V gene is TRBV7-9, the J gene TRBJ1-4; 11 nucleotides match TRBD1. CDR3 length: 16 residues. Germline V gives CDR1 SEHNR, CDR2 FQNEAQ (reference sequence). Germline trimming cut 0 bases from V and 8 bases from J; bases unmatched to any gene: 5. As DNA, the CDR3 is TGTGCCAGCAGCTTAGCCTGGGACAGGGGGATCGAAAAACTGTTTTTT. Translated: CASSLAWDRGIEKLFF.

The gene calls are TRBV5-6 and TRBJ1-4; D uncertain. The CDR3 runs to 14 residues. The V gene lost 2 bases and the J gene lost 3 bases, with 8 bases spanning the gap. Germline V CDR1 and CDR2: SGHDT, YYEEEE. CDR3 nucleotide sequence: TGTGCCAGCAGCTTCGGGCGATCTAATGAAAAACTGTTTTTT. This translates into CASSFGRSNEKLFF.

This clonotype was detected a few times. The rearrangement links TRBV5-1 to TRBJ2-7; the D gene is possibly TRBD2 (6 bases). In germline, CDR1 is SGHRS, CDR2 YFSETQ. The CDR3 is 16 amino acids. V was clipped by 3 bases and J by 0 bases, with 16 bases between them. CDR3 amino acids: CASSSPIAVSSYEQYF. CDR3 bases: TGCGCCAGCAGCTCTCCCATAGCGGTTAGCTCCTACGAGCAGTACTTC.

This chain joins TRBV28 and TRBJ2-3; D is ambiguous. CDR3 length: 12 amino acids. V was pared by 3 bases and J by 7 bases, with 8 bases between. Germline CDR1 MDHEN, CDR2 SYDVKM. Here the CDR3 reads CASSLAVYTQYF. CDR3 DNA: TGTGCCAGCAGTTTGGCGGTATATACGCAGTATTTT.

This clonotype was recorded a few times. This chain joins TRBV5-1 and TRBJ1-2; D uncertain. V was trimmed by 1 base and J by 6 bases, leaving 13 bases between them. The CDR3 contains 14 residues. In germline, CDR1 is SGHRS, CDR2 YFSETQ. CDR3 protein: CASSLSGLGDGYTF. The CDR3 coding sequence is TGCGCCAGCAGCTTGTCGGGCCTTGGTGATGGCTACACCTTC.